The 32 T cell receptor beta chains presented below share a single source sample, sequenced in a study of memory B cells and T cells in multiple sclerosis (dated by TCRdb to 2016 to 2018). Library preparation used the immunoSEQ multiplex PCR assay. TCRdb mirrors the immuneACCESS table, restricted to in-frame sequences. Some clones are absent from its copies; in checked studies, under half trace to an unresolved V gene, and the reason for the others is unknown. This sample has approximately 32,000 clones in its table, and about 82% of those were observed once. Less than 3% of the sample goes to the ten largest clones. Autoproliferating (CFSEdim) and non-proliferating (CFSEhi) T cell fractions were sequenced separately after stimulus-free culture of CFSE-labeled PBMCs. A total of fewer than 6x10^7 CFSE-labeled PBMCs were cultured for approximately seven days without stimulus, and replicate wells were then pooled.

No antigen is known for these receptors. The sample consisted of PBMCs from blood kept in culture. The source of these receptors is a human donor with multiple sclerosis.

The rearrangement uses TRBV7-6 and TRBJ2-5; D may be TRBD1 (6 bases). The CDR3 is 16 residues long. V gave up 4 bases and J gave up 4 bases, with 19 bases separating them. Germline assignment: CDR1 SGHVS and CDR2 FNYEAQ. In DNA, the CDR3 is TGTGCCAGCAGCTCGATCGCAGGGGCCCACGGAGAGACCCAGTACTTC. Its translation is CASSSIAGAHGETQYF.

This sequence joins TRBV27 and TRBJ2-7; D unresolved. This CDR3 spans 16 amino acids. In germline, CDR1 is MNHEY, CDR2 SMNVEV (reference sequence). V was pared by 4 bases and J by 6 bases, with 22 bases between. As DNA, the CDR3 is TGTGCCAGCAGTTCAGCAAAACCGGGCCTGAGGTCCGAGCAGTACTTC. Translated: CASSSAKPGLRSEQYF.

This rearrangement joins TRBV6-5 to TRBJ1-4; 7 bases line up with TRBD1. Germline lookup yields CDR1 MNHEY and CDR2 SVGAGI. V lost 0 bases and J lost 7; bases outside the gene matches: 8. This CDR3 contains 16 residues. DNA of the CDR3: TGTGCCAGCAGTTACTCTTCAAGACAGGGTGGTGAAAAACTGTTTTTT. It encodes CASSYSSRQGGEKLFF.

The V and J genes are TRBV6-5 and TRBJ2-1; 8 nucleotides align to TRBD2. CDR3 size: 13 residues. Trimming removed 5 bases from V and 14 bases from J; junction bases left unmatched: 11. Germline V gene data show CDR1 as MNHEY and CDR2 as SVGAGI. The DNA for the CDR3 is TGTGCCAGCAGTCGCGGGGGGCCCAACGATAAGTTCTTC. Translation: CASSRGGPNDKFF.

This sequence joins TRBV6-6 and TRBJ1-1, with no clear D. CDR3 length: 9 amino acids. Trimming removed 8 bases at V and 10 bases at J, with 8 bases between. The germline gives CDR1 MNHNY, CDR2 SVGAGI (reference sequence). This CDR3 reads CASGQGAFF. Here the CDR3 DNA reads TGTGCCAGCGGTCAAGGAGCTTTCTTT.

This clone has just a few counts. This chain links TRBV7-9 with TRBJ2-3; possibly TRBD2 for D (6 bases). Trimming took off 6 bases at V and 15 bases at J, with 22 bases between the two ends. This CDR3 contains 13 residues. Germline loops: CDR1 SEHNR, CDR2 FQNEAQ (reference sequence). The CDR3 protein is CASRTRSGGDAYF. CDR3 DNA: TGTGCCAGCAGGACCCGCTCTGGCGGGGACGCTTATTTT.

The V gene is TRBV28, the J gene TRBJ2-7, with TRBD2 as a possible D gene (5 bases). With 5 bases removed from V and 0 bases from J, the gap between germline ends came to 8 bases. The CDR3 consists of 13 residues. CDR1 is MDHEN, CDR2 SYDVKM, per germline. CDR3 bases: TGTGCCAGCAGTCCGGGGATCTCCTACGAGCAGTACTTC. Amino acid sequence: CASSPGISYEQYF.

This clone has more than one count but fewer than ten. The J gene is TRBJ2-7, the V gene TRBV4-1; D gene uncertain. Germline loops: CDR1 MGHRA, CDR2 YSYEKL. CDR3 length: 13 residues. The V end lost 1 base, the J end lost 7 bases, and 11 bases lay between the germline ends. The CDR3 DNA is TGCGCCAGCAGCCAAGGAGGCCCCAAGGAGCAGTACTTC. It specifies CASSQGGPKEQYF.

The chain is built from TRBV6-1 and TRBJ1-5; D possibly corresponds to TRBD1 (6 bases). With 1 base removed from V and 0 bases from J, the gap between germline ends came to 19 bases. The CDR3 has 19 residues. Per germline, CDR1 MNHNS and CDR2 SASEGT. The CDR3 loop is CASSEGPRGQRLSNQPQHF. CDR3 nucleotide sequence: TGTGCCAGCAGTGAAGGGCCGCGAGGACAGAGACTTAGCAATCAGCCCCAGCATTTT.

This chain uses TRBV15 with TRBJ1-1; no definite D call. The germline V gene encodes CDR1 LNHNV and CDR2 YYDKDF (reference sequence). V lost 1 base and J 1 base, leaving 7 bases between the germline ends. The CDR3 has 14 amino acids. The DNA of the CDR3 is TGTGCCACCAGCAGAGGCACAGCGAACACTGAAGCTTTCTTT. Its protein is CATSRGTANTEAFF.

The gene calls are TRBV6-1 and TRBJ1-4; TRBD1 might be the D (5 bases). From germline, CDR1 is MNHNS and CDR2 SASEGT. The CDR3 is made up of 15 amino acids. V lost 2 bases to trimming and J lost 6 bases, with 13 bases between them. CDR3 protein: CASSEWGGKDEKLFF. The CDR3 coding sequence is TGTGCCAGCAGTGAATGGGGGGGTAAGGATGAAAAACTGTTTTTT.

The CDR3 region is CASSPATGEAFF. The DNA of the CDR3 is TGTGCCAGCAGTCCCGCGACAGGGGAAGCTTTCTTT. V and J are TRBV11-3 and TRBJ1-1, with 7 bases identical to TRBD1. The V segment lost 6 bases and the J segment 8 bases; nucleotides outside the gene matches: 6. The germline gives CDR1 SGHNT, CDR2 YENEEA. The CDR3 is 12 amino acids.

CDR3 sequence (DNA): TGTGCCAGTAGTCTCGACAGGGCGAACACTGAAGCTTTCTTT. Translated, it gives CASSLDRANTEAFF. This chain connects TRBV19 to TRBJ1-1; 7 positions agree with TRBD1. This CDR3 is 14 amino acids long. CDR1 is LNHDA, CDR2 SQIVND, per germline (reference sequence). Trimming cost V 5 bases and J 1 base; bases outside gene matches: 4.

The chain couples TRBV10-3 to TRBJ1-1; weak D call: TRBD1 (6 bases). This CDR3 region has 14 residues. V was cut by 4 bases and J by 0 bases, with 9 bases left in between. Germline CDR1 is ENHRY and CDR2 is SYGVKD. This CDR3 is CAISGAGVNTEAFF. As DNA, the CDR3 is TGTGCCATCAGTGGGGCAGGGGTGAACACTGAAGCTTTCTTT.

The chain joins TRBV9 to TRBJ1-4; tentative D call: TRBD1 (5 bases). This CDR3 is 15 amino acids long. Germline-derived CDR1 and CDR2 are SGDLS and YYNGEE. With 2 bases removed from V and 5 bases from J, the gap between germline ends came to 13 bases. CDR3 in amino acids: CASSVGRRENEKLFF. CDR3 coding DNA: TGTGCCAGCAGCGTGGGACGGAGAGAGAATGAAAAACTGTTTTTT.

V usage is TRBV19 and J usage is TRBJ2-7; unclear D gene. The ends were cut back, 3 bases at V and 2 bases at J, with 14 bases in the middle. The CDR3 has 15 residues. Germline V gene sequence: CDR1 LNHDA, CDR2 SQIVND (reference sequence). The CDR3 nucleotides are TGTGCCAGTAGTATTGTAACCGACGGTGCCTACGAGCAGTACTTC. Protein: CASSIVTDGAYEQYF.

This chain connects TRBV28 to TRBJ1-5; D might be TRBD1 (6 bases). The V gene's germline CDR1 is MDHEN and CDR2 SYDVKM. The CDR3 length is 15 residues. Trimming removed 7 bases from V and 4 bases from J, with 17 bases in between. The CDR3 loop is CASNRSGGRNQPQHF. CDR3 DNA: TGTGCCAGCAACCGATCCGGGGGCCGAAATCAGCCCCAGCATTTT.

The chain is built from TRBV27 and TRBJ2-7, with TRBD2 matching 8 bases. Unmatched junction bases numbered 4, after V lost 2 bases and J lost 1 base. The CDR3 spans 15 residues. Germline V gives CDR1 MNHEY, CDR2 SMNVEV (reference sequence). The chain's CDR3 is CASSLAGGFSYEQYF. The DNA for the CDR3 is TGTGCCAGCAGTTTAGCGGGGGGCTTTTCCTACGAGCAGTACTTC.

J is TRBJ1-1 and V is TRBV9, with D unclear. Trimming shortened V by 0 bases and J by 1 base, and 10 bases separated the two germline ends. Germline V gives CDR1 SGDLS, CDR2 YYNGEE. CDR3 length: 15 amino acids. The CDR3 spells CASSVGEGRNTEAFF. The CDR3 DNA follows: TGTGCCAGCAGCGTAGGAGAGGGAAGGAACACTGAAGCTTTCTTT.

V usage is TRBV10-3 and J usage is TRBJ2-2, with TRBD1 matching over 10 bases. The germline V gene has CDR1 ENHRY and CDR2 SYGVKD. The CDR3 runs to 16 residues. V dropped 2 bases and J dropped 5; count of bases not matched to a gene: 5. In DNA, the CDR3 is TGTGCCATCAGTGAGGACAGGGGGCAGAGGACCGGGGAGCTGTTTTTT. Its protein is CAISEDRGQRTGELFF.

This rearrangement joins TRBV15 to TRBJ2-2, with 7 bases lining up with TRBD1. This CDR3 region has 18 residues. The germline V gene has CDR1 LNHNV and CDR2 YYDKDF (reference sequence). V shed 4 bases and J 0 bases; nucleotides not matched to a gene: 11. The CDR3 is CATSKRQGQVANTGELFF. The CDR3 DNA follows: TGTGCCACCAGCAAAAGACAGGGTCAGGTCGCGAACACCGGGGAGCTGTTTTTT.

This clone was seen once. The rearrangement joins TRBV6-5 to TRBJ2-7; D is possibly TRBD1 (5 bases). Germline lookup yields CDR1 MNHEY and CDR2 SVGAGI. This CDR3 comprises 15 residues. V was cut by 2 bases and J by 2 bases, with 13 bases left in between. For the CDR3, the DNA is TGTGCCAGCAGTTACGGGCCAGGGCTAACCTACGAGCAGTACTTC. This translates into CASSYGPGLTYEQYF.

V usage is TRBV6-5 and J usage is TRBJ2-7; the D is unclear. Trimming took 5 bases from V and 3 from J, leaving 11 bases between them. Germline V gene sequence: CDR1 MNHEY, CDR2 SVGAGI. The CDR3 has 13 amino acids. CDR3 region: CASSVSAFYEQYF. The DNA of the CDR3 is TGTGCCAGCAGTGTTTCGGCCTTCTACGAGCAGTACTTC.

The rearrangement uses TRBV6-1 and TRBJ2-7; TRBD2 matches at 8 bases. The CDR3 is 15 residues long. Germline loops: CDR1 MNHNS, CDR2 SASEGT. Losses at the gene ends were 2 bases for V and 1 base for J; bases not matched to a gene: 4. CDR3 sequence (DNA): TGTGCCAGCAGTGAATACAGCGGGAGTTCCTACGAGCAGTACTTC. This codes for CASSEYSGSSYEQYF.

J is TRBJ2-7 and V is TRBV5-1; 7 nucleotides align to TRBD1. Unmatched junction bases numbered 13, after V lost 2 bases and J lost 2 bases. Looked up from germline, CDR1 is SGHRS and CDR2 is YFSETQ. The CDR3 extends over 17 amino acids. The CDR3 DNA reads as TGCGCCAGCAGCTTACAAACCCCGGGACAGTCTCCCTACGAGCAGTACTTC. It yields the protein CASSLQTPGQSPYEQYF.

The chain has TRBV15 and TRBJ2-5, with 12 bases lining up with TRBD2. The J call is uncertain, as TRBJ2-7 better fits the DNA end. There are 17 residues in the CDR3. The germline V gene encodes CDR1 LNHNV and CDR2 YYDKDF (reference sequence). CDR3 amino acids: CATSRDWTSGTSYEQYF. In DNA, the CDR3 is TGTGCCACCAGCAGAGATTGGACTAGCGGGACCTCCTACGAGCAGTACTTC.

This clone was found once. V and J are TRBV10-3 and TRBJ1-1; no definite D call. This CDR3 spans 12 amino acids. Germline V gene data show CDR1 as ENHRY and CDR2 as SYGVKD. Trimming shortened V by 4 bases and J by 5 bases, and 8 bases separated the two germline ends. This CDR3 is CAISATGTEAFF. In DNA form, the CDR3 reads TGTGCCATCAGTGCGACCGGGACTGAAGCTTTCTTT.

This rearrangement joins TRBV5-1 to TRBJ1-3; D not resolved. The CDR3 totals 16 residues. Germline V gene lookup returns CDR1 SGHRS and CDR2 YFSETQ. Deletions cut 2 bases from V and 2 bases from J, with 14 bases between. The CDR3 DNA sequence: TGCGCCAGCAGCTTTTTATCAACGGGCCCTGGAAACACCATATATTTT. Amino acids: CASSFLSTGPGNTIYF.

The CDR3 spells CASSFPHGTPNTGELFF. CDR3 DNA sequence: TGTGCCAGCAGTTTCCCACACGGGACACCGAACACCGGGGAGCTGTTTTTT. The chain uses TRBV28 and TRBJ2-2; D might be TRBD1 (6 bases). The CDR3 loop spans 17 amino acids. Deletions cut 3 bases from V and 0 bases from J, with 14 bases between. Germline V gene lookup returns CDR1 MDHEN and CDR2 SYDVKM.

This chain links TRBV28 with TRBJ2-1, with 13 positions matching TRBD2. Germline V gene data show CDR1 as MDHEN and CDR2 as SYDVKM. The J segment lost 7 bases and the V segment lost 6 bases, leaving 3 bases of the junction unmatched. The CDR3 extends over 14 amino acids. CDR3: CASRLAGGLNEQFF. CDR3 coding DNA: TGTGCCAGCAGACTAGCGGGAGGGCTAAATGAGCAGTTCTTC.

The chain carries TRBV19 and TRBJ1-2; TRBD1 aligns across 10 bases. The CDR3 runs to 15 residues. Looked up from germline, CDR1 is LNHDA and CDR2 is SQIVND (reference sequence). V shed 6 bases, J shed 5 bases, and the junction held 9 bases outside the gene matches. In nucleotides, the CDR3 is TGTGCCAGTAGGACCCAGACAGGGGGCGAATATGGCTACACCTTC. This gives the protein CASRTQTGGEYGYTF.

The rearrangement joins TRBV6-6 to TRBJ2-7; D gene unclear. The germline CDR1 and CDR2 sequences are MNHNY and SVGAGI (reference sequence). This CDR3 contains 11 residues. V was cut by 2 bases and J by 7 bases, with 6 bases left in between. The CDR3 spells CASSYMSEQYF. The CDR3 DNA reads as TGTGCCAGCAGTTACATGAGTGAGCAGTACTTC.